This T cell receptor beta chain is from a study of T cell repertoires in cytomegalovirus infection. Across the whole study: From public TCR beta signatures came an indication of both CMV infection and matching HLA type. Overall study results and limits: HLA-C-restricted, CMV-specific TCR beta clonotypes were dominant ex vivo.

Of note for this clonotype: The target antigen is unknown.

CDR1 is LGHDT and CDR2 is YNNKEL in the germline V gene (reference sequence). Trimming shortened V by 1 base and J by 0 bases, and 7 bases separated the two germline ends. This CDR3 spans 15 amino acids. MiXCR was run by TCRdb on the reads, yielding one entry per CDR3 protein. The table has 350,000 to 550,000 distinct CDR3 sequences, around 32% seen once. The source is a human donor in good health (CMV status not recorded). Some clones in this sample may be carry-over from other donors' samples. Sequencing was carried out using PBMCs. J is TRBJ1-3 and V is TRBV3-1; D not certain. The CDR3, as DNA: TGTGCCAGCAGCCAAGGAGCGAGCTCTGGAAACACCATATATTTT. Amino acid sequence: CASSQGASSGNTIYF.